This TCR beta chain is drawn from a study of Ad26.COV2.S vaccination and SARS-CoV-2 variants. This clone was picked up one time. Clones were read by immunoSEQ multiplex PCR, and TCRdb kept only the in-frame ones, dropping some. The table has 440,000 or so clones, about 92% seen once. Trimming removed 5 bases from V and 7 bases from J; junction bases left unmatched: 7. Germline CDR1 is MDHEN and CDR2 is SYDVKM. The CDR3 totals 13 residues. Documented treatment: some 19 received Ad26.COV2.S at low or high dose, single or two shots; 5 received placebo; per-sample allocation not given. Samples were taken on day 63 after the first vaccine or placebo injection. Donor was an adult aged 18-55 years in Boston.

The source was peripheral blood, collected in a trial of Ad26.COV2.S vaccine versus placebo. This chain joins TRBV28 and TRBJ1-2, with 7 nucleotides matching TRBD1. This receptor was identified in a person between 18 and 65 years old who received the Ad26.COV2.S COVID-19 vaccine or a placebo. CDR3 in amino acids: CASSPYPGGGYTF. Here the CDR3 DNA reads TGTGCCAGCAGTCCCTACCCAGGGGGTGGCTACACCTTC.